The clone carrying this T cell receptor beta chain was seen a few times. Its antigen is currently unknown. Described time point: late sampling 161 to 241 days after vaccination in a few convalescent patients. Sample treatment: roughly 11-day PBMC culture with coronavirus spike peptide pools or control peptides (ViraFEST assay). Peptide pool stimulation in ViraFEST expanded antigen-specific T cells, whose TCRs were then sequenced. The entry originates in a study of vaccination and CD4 T cells after COVID-19. Turning to the study itself: The study drew post-COVID samples a median around 100 days after diagnosis (range 35 to 161).

Cultured CD4+ T-cell DNA underwent Oncomine TCR Beta short-read sequencing. TCRdb used MiXCR to reprocess the PCR reads, holding one entry per CDR3 protein. The table has tens of thousands of distinct CDR3 sequences, approximately 29% seen once. Germline values: CDR1 SEHNR, CDR2 FQNEAQ (reference sequence). This CDR3 is 11 amino acids long. The V end lost 5 bases, the J end lost 8 bases, and 7 bases lay between the germline ends. This receptor was identified in a human donor who had recovered from COVID-19. The gene calls are TRBV7-9 and TRBJ2-4; TRBD1 might be the D (5 bases). The sequencing here drew on CD4+ T cells from blood, cultured in vitro, taken about 7 months after SARS-CoV-2 vaccination. The CDR3: CASSIQDIQYF. CDR3 DNA: TGTGCCAGCAGCATACAGGACATTCAGTACTTC.